The rows below give T cell receptor beta chains drawn from one sample of a study of a mutant IDH1 vaccine in newly diagnosed glioma. TCRdb's copy holds only in-frame clones and misses some; the assay was immunoSEQ multiplex PCR. Here the sample spans about 26,000 clones, approximately 79% being singletons. Which antigens these TCRs recognize remains unknown. The material was PBMCs, obtained from a glioma patient whose treatment included an IDH1 peptide vaccine. Every receptor here comes from a man in his forties with glioma. Some clones in this sample may be carry-over from other donors' samples. Each CDR3 is given with its conserved first and last residue. A D gene is named only where the DNA matches it firmly. Only part of the rows carry a size: once, few, many, or a class if the clone is expanded.

J	V	D	size	CDR3	DNA
TRBJ1-1	TRBV28	.	.	CASSLSRREAFF	TGTGCCAGCAGTTTATCCCGACGGGAAGCTTTCTTT
TRBJ1-2	TRBV15	.	.	CATSYGSGGSGYTF	TGTGCCACCTCCTACGGTTCAGGAGGTTCTGGCTACACCTTC
TRBJ1-2	TRBV6-6	.	.	CASSPVENYGYTF	TGTGCCAGCAGCCCAGTCGAGAACTATGGCTACACCTTC
TRBJ2-5	TRBV7-2	TRBD2	.	CASRAGGILGETQYF	TGTGCCAGCCGGGCGGGGGGAATACTGGGAGAGACCCAGTACTTC
TRBJ1-2	TRBV7-9	.	once	CASSLRTDYGYTF	TGTGCCAGCAGCTTGAGGACAGACTATGGCTACACCTTC
TRBJ1-1	TRBV7-9	TRBD1	.	CASSSSGQGSTEAFF	TGTGCCAGCAGCTCATCGGGACAGGGGAGCACTGAAGCTTTCTTT
TRBJ1-5	TRBV30	.	few	CAWGVGGRLQHF	TGTGCCTGGGGGGTAGGGGGGAGGCTCCAGCATTTT
TRBJ2-2	TRBV5-1	.	.	CASSLASGTGELFF	TGCGCCAGCAGCTTGGCCTCAGGGACCGGGGAGCTGTTTTTT
TRBJ1-6	TRBV11-2	.	.	CASSLVPRRDSPLHF	TGTGCCAGCAGCTTAGTCCCCAGAAGGGATTCACCCCTCCACTTT
TRBJ2-7	TRBV5-1	.	.	CASSLSGPSYEQYF	TGCGCCAGCAGCTTGAGCGGGCCCTCCTACGAGCAGTACTTC
TRBJ2-1	TRBV7-2	.	.	CASSYSSSEYNEQFF	TGTGCCAGCAGCTATTCTAGCTCAGAGTACAATGAGCAGTTCTTC
TRBJ1-4	TRBV25-1	TRBD1	.	CASSAGGEFEKLFF	TGTGCCAGCAGCGCAGGGGGCGAATTTGAAAAACTGTTTTTT
TRBJ2-7	TRBV5-1	TRBD2	.	CASSSPGLAGGRYEQYF	TGCGCCAGCAGCTCGCCGGGACTAGCGGGGGGCCGTTACGAGCAGTACTTC
TRBJ2-6	TRBV2	.	.	CASSVRRGANVLTF	TGTGCCAGCAGCGTTCGGAGAGGGGCCAACGTCCTGACTTTC
TRBJ2-3	TRBV2	.	.	CASRSTDTQYF	TGTGCCAGCAGGAGCACAGATACGCAGTATTTT
TRBJ2-7	TRBV12-5	TRBD1	.	CASGADRGEGYEQYF	TGTGCTAGTGGTGCGGACAGGGGGGAAGGCTACGAGCAGTACTTC
TRBJ2-1	TRBV5-1	.	.	CASSLAIGGTYNEQFF	TGCGCCAGCAGCTTGGCTATCGGGGGCACCTACAATGAGCAGTTCTTC
TRBJ2-2	TRBV18	.	.	CASNGGDGHTGELFF	TGTGCCTCAAATGGGGGAGACGGCCACACCGGGGAGCTGTTTTTT
TRBJ1-1	TRBV6-7	.	.	CASISYRDFEAFF	TGTGCCAGCATTTCTTACAGGGACTTTGAAGCTTTCTTT
TRBJ2-3	TRBV10-3	.	.	CAISESLFQDTQYF	TGTGCCATCAGTGAGTCGCTGTTCCAAGATACGCAGTATTTT
TRBJ2-5	TRBV6-5	.	.	CASSPDREETQYF	TGTGCCAGCAGTCCAGACAGAGAAGAGACCCAGTACTTC
TRBJ2-5	TRBV5-4	TRBD2	few	CASSFISGGPQETQYF	TGTGCCAGCAGCTTTATTAGCGGGGGGCCCCAAGAGACCCAGTACTTC
TRBJ1-1	TRBV28	.	.	CASRSTGIAEAFF	TGTGCCAGCAGGTCAACAGGGATCGCTGAAGCTTTCTTT
TRBJ1-5	TRBV30	TRBD1	.	CAWSEGAGLNQPQHF	TGTGCCTGGAGTGAGGGGGCAGGACTAAATCAGCCCCAGCATTTT
TRBJ1-2	TRBV6-5	TRBD1	.	CASSSPGQTYYGYTF	TGTGCCAGCAGTTCCCCGGGACAGACCTACTATGGCTACACCTTC
TRBJ1-2	TRBV27	TRBD1	.	CASSLGQGEGNYGYTF	TGTGCCAGCAGTTTAGGACAGGGAGAAGGCAACTATGGCTACACCTTC
TRBJ1-2	TRBV7-2	.	.	CASSLGLGTANYGYTF	TGTGCCAGCAGCCTGGGCTTGGGGACCGCTAACTATGGCTACACCTTC
TRBJ2-3	TRBV19	TRBD1	.	CASSPSDRGWSDTQYF	TGTGCCAGTAGTCCCTCGGACAGGGGATGGTCAGATACGCAGTATTTT
TRBJ1-1	TRBV7-9	.	.	CASSVRGTEAFF	TGTGCCAGCAGCGTTCGAGGCACTGAAGCTTTCTTT
TRBJ1-2	TRBV5-1	.	.	CASSLDQPLFYGYTF	TGCGCCAGCAGCTTGGACCAGCCTCTATTTTATGGCTACACCTTC
TRBJ2-7	TRBV7-9	.	.	CASSPRLVSFSYEQYF	TGTGCCAGCAGCCCAAGACTAGTAAGCTTCTCCTACGAGCAGTACTTC
TRBJ2-1	TRBV28	.	.	CASSFRGYKPGAQTNSYNEQFF	TGTGCCAGCAGTTTTAGAGGTTATAAGCCCGGGGCGCAGACCAACTCCTACAATGAGCAGTTCTTC
TRBJ2-5	TRBV2	TRBD2	once	CASSGGGGGETQYF	TGTGCCAGCAGTGGAGGCGGGGGGGGAGAGACCCAGTACTTC
TRBJ1-2	TRBV7-9	TRBD1	.	CASRATGDDGYTF	TGTGCCAGCAGAGCAACAGGGGATGATGGCTACACCTTC
TRBJ2-7	TRBV6-9	TRBD2	.	CASTPGLAGGRYEQYF	TGTGCCAGCACTCCGGGACTAGCGGGGGGGCGCTACGAGCAGTACTTC
TRBJ2-7	TRBV10-1	.	.	CASSDRPRGGSYEQYF	TGCGCCAGCAGTGACAGGCCCAGGGGAGGCTCCTACGAGCAGTACTTC
TRBJ1-4	TRBV7-6	.	.	CASSPRVAGEKLFF	TGTGCCAGCAGCCCCAGGGTAGCGGGCGAAAAACTGTTTTTT
TRBJ2-6	TRBV6-5	.	.	CASSYWNSGANVLTF	TGTGCCAGCAGTTACTGGAACTCTGGGGCCAACGTCCTGACTTTC
TRBJ2-1	TRBV20-1	.	.	CSPTGFPQFF	TGCAGTCCCACAGGGTTTCCACAGTTCTTC
TRBJ2-3	TRBV6-4	.	.	CASSFSSTDTQYF	TGTGCCAGCAGTTTTTCTAGCACAGATACGCAGTATTTT
TRBJ2-2	TRBV2	TRBD2	.	CASSAERGGGSGELFF	TGTGCCAGCAGTGCAGAACGGGGGGGCGGTAGCGGGGAGCTGTTTTTT
TRBJ2-7	TRBV11-3	.	once	CASSFGVLREQYF	TGTGCCAGCAGCTTCGGGGTCCTACGGGAGCAGTACTTC
TRBJ1-4	TRBV5-1	.	.	CASSLTPGAEEKLFF	TGCGCCAGCAGCTTGACTCCGGGTGCAGAGGAAAAACTGTTTTTT